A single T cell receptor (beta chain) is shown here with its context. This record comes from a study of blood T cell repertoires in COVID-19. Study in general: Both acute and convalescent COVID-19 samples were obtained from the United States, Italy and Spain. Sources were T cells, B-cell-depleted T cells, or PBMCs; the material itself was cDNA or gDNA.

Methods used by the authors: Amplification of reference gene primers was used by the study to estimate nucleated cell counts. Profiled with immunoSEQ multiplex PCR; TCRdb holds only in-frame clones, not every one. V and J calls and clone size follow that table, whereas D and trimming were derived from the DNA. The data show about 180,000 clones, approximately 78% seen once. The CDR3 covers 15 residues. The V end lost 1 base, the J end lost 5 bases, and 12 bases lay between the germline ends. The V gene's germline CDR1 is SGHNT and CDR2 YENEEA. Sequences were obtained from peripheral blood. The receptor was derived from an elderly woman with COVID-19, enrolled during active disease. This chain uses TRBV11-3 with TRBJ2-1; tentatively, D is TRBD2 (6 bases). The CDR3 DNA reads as TGTGCCAGCAGCTTAGGGGTCAGGGAGGACAATGAGCAGTTCTTC. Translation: CASSLGVREDNEQFF.